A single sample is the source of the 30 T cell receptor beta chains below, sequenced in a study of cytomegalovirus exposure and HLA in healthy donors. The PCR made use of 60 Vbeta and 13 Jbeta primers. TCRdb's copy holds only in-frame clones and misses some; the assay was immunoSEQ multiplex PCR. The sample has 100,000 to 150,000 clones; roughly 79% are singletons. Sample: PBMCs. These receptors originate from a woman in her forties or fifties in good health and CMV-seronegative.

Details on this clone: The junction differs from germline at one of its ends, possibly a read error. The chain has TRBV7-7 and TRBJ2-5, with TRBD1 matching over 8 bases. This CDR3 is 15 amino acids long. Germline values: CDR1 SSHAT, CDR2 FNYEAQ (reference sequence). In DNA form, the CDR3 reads TGTGCTAGCAGCTTCAGGGGGCGCGCGGAAGAGACCCAGTACTTC. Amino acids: CASSFRGRAEETQYF.

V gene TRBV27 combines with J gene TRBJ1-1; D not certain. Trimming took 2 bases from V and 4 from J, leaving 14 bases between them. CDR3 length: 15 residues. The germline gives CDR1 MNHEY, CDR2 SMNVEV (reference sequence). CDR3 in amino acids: CASSLLREGGTEAFF. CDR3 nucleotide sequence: TGTGCCAGCAGTTTACTCCGGGAGGGTGGCACTGAAGCTTTCTTT.

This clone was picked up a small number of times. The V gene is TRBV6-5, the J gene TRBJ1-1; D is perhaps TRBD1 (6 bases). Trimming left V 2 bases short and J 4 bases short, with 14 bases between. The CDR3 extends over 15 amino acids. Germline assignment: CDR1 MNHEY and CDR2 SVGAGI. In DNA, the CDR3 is TGTGCCAGCAGTTACCTGGCTGGGGGCAGCACTGAAGCTTTCTTT. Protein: CASSYLAGGSTEAFF.

The CDR3 loop reads CASSLMTGGSGELFF. The DNA of the CDR3 is TGTGCCAGCAGCTTAATGACAGGGGGCTCCGGGGAGCTGTTTTTT. The chain couples TRBV5-4 to TRBJ2-2; TRBD1 matches at 10 bases. Germline-derived CDR1 and CDR2 are SGHNT and YYREEE (reference sequence). The CDR3 length is 15 residues. V trimming: 2 bases; J trimming: 6 bases; junction bases outside the gene matches: 4.

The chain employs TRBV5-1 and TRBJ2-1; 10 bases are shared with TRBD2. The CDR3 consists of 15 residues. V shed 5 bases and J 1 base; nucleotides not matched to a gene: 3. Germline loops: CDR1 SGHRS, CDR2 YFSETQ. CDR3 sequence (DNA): TGCGCCAGCAGTCATAGCGGGAGGTCCTACAATGAGCAGTTCTTC. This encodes CASSHSGRSYNEQFF. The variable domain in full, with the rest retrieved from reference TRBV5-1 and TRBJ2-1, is KAGVTQTPRYLIKTRGQQVTLSCSPISGHRSVSWYQQTPGQGLQFLFEYFSETQRNKGNFPGRFSGRQFSNSRSEMNVSTLELGDSALYLCASSHSGRSYNEQFFGPGTRLTVL.

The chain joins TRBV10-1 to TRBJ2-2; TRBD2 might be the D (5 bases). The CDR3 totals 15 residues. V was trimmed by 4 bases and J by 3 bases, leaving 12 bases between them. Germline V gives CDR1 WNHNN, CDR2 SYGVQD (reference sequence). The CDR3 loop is CASSGRFLYTGELFF. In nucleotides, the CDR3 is TGCGCCAGCAGTGGGAGGTTCCTGTACACCGGGGAGCTGTTTTTT.

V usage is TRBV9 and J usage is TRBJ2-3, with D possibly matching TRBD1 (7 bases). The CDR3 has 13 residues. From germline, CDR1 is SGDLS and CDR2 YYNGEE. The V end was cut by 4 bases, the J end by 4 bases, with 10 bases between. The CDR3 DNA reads TGTGCCAGCAGCTTCAGGGGGGCAGATACGCAGTATTTT. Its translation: CASSFRGADTQYF.

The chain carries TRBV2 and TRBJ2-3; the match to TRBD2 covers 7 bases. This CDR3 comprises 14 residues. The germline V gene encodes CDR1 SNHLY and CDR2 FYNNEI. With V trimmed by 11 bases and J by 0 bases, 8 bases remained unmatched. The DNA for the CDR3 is TGTGCCGGCAAAGCGGGATCTAGCACAGATACGCAGTATTTT. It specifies CAGKAGSSTDTQYF.

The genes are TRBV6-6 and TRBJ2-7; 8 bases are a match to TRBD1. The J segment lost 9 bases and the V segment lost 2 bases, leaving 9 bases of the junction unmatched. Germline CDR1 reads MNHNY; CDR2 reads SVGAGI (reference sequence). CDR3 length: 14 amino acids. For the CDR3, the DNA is TGTGCCAGCAGTTACGTAACAGGGGGTAATGGGCAGTACTTC. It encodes CASSYVTGGNGQYF.

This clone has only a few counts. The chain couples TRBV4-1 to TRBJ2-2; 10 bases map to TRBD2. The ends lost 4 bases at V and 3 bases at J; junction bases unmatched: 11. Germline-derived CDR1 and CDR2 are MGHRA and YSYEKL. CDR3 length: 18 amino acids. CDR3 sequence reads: CASSPRGAGGKDTGELFF. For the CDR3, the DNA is TGCGCCAGCAGCCCCCGGGGAGCGGGAGGGAAGGACACCGGGGAGCTGTTTTTT.

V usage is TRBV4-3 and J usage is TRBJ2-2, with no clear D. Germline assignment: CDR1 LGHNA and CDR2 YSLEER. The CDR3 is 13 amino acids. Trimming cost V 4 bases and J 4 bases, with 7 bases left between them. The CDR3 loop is CASSRDLTGELFF. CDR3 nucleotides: TGCGCCAGCAGCCGAGACCTCACCGGGGAGCTGTTTTTT.

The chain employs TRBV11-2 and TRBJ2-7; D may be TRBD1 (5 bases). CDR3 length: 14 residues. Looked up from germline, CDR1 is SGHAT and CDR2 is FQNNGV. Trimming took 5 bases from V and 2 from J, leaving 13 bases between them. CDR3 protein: CASSLAGKPYEQYV. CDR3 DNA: TGTGCCAGCAGCCTGGCAGGGAAGCCCTACGAGCAGTACGTC.

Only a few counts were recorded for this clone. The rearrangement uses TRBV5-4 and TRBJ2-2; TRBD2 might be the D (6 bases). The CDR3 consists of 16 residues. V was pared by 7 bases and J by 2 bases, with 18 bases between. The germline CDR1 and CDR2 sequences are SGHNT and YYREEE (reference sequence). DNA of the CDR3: TGTGCCAGCGGACCTCTCTCTAGCGCCAACACCGGGGAGCTGTTTTTT. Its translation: CASGPLSSANTGELFF. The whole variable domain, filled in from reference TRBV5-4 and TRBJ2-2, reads ETGVTQSPTHLIKTRGQQVTLRCSSQSGHNTVSWYQQALGQGPQFIFQYYREEENGRGNFPPRFSGLQFPNYSSELNVNALELDDSALYLCASGPLSSANTGELFFGEGSRLTVL.

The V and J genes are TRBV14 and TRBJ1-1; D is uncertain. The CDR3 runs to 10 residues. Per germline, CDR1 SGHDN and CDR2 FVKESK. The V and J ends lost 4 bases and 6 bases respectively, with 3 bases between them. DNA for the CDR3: TGTGCCAGCAGCCCTCCTGAAGCTTTCTTT. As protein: CASSPPEAFF.

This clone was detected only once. CDR3 coding DNA: TGTGCCAGCTCACCTCAGGACAGTAAGACCCAGTACTTC. Translating it yields CASSPQDSKTQYF. The chain has TRBV18 and TRBJ2-5; a possible D gene is TRBD1 (6 bases). This CDR3 region has 13 residues. The germline V and J ends were trimmed by 3 bases and 6 bases, with 11 bases remaining between them. The germline V gene encodes CDR1 KGHSH and CDR2 LQKENI. Full variable domain (rest looked up from reference TRBV18 and TRBJ2-5): NAGVMQNPRHLVRRRGQEARLRCSPMKGHSHVYWYRQLPEEGLKFMVYLQKENIIDESGMPKERFSAEFPKEGPSILRIQQVVRGDSAAYFCASSPQDSKTQYFGPGTRLLVL.

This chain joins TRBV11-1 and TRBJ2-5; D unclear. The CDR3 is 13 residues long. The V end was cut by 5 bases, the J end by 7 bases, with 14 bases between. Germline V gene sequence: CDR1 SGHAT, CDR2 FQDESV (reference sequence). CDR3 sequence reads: CASSPIPFGTQYF. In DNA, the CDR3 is TGTGCCAGCAGCCCAATTCCTTTCGGGACCCAGTACTTC.

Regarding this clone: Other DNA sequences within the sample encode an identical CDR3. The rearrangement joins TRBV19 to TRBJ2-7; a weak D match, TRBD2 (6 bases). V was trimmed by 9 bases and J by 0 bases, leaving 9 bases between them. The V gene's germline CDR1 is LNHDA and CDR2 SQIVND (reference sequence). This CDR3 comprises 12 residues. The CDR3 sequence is CASSGRSYEQYF. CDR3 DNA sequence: TGTGCCAGCAGCGGGCGCTCCTACGAGCAGTACTTC.

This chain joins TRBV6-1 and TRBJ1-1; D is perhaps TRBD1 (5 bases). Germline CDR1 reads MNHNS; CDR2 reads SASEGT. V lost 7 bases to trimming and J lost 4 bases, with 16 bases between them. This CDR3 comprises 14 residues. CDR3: CASTARGTSTEAFF. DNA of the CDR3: TGTGCCAGCACCGCTAGGGGAACGAGCACTGAAGCTTTCTTT.

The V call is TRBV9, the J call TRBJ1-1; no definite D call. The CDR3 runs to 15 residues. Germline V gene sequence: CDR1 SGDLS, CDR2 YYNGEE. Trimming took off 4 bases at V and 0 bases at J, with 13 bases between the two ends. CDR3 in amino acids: CASSPSSGLNTEAFF. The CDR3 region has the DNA TGTGCCAGCAGCCCCTCAAGCGGGTTGAACACTGAAGCTTTCTTT.

This CDR3 is CASSLTSGRVSEQFF. In DNA, the CDR3 is TGTGCCAGCAGCTTAACAAGCGGGAGGGTGAGTGAGCAGTTCTTC. The rearrangement joins TRBV7-9 to TRBJ2-1; TRBD2 agrees at 10 bases. Germline lookup yields CDR1 SEHNR and CDR2 FQNEAQ (reference sequence). This CDR3 has 15 amino acids. J was trimmed by 9 bases and V by 2 bases; bases with no gene match: 7.

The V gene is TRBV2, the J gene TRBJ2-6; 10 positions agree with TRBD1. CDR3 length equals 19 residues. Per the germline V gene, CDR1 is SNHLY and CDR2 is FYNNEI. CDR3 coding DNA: TGTCCGGTCAGAGGGGGACAGGGGCGAGACCGCTCTGGGGCCAACGTCCTGACTTTC. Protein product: CPVRGGQGRDRSGANVLTF.

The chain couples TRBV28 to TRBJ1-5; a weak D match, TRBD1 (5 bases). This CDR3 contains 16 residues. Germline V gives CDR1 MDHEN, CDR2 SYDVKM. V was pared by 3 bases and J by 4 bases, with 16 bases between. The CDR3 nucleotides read TGTGCCAGCAGTTTGATCCGGCAGGGCTCGAATCAGCCCCAGCATTTT. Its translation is CASSLIRQGSNQPQHF.

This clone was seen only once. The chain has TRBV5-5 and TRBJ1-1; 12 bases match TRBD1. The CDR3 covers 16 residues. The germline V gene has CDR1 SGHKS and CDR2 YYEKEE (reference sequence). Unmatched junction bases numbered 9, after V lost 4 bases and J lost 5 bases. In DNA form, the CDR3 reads TGTGCCAGCAGCCCTGGGGACAGGGGGCTCGGGACTGAAGCTTTCTTT. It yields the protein CASSPGDRGLGTEAFF.

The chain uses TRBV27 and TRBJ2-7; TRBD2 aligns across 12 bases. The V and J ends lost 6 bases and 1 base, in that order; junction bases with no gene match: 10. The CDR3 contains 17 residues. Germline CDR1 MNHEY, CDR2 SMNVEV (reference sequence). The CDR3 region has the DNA TGTGCCAGCAGCCTTGGACTAGCGGGATCCCAATCCTACGAGCAGTACTTC. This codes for CASSLGLAGSQSYEQYF.

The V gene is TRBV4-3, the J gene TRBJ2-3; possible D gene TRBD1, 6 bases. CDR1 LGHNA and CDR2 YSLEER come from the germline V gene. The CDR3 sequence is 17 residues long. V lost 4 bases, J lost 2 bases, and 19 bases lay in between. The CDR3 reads CASSLQQGRGYTDTQYF. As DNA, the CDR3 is TGCGCCAGCAGCCTACAACAGGGAAGGGGGTACACAGATACGCAGTATTTT.

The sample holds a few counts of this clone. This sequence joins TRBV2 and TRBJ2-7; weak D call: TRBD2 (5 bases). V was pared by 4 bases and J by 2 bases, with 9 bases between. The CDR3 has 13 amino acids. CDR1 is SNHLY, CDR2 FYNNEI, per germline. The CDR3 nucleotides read TGTGCCAGCAGTGGGACTGAGACCTACGAGCAGTACTTC. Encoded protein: CASSGTETYEQYF.

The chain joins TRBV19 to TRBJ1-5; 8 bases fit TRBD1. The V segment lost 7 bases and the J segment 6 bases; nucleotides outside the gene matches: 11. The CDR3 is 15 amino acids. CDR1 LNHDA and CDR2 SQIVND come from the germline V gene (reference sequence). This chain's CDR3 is CASKGEGTGTQPQHF. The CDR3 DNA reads TGTGCCAGTAAAGGGGAGGGGACAGGAACTCAGCCCCAGCATTTT. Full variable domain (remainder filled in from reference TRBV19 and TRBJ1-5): DGGITQSPKYLFRKEGQNVTLSCEQNLNHDAMYWYRQDPGQGLRLIYYSQIVNDFQKGDIAEGYSVSREKKESFPLTVTSAQKNPTAFYLCASKGEGTGTQPQHFGDGTRLSIL.

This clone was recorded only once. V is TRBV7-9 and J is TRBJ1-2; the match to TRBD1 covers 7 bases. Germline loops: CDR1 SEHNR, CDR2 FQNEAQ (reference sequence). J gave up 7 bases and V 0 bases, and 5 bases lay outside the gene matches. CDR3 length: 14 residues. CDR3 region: CASSLAGTAGGYTF. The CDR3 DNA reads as TGTGCCAGCAGCTTAGCGGGGACAGCGGGTGGCTACACCTTC.

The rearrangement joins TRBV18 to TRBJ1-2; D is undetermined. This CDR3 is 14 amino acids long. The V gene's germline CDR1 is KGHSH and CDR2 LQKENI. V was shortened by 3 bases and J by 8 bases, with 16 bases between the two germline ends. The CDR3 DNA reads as TGTGCCAGCTCACCCGAGGCTAGCGTAGGAGGCTACACCTTC. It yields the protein CASSPEASVGGYTF.

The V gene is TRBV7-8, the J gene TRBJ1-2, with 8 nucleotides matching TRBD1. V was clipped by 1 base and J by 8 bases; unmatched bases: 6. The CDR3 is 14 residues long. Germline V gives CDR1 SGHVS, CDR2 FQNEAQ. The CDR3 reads CASSLGVQGEGYTF. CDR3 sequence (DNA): TGTGCCAGCAGCTTAGGAGTACAGGGGGAAGGCTACACCTTC.